The rows below give T cell receptor beta chains drawn from one sample of a study of blood T cells in healthy people across ages. TCRdb processed the 5' RACE reads anew with MiXCR; each CDR3 protein has one entry. This sample has approximately 780,000 distinct CDR3 sequences, with 20% to 30% found just once. The sample was also linked to a second study, of T cells of mothers and their children.

The sequenced sample was blood. These receptors came from a boy between 10 and 17 years old in good health. The CDR3 runs from the conserved cysteine through the conserved F or W. D genes are given only for firm matches. Clone size is stated in some rows and not others, as once, few, many or a class when expanded.

V gene	clone size	D gene	J gene	CDR3 DNA	CDR3 protein
TRBV30	few	.	TRBJ2-1	TGTGCCTGGATGCTCTACAATGAGCAGTTCTTC	CAWMLYNEQFF
TRBV12-3/TRBV12-4	.	TRBD1	TRBJ2-1	TGTGCCAGCAGTTTAACGGGACAGCCCAGCTCCTACAATGAGCAGTTCTTC	CASSLTGQPSSYNEQFF
TRBV15	.	TRBD1	TRBJ2-7	TGTGCCACCAGCACCCACAGGGGTCCCTACGAGCAGTACTTC	CATSTHRGPYEQYF
TRBV5-1	few	.	TRBJ2-1	TGCGCCAGCAACCCCGGGACTTCCTCGGGGGAGCAGTTCTTC	CASNPGTSSGEQFF
TRBV20-1	.	TRBD2	TRBJ2-2	TGCAGTGCTACTACTAGCGGGGGAGCCGGGGAGCTGTTTTTT	CSATTSGGAGELFF
TRBV5-6	few	.	TRBJ1-1	TGTGCCAGCAGCTTGTGGGCAGGCGGCACTGAAGCTTTCTTT	CASSLWAGGTEAFF
TRBV6-2/TRBV6-3	many	TRBD1	TRBJ2-5	TGTGCCAGCAGAAGCCACCAGGGGGAAGAGACCCAGTACTTC	CASRSHQGEETQYF
TRBV29-1	many	TRBD1	TRBJ2-5	TGCAGCGTTGAAGGCGGAGAGGGGGCGAAAAGGGAGACCCAGTACTTC	CSVEGGEGAKRETQYF
TRBV7-6	many	.	TRBJ2-5	TGTGCCAGCAGCCAAACAAAAGAGACCCAGTACTTC	CASSQTKETQYF
TRBV4-1	few	.	TRBJ1-2	TGCGCCAGCAGTCAAGAAGCCAGTACCGGCTACACCTTC	CASSQEASTGYTF